This T cell receptor beta chain was recorded in a study of cytomegalovirus exposure and HLA in healthy donors. About this clone: Its target is not known.

The V end was cut by 6 bases, the J end by 1 base, with 9 bases between. This CDR3 has 13 residues. In germline, CDR1 is LNHDA, CDR2 SQIVND (reference sequence). Primers included in the PCR were 60 Vbeta and 13 Jbeta primers. Data came from immunoSEQ multiplex PCR; TCRdb stores just in-frame clones and leaves some out. The sample holds roughly 190,000 clones. Regarding the study as a whole: Later examination showed HLA-associated TCR beta chains had greater clonal expansion than equally common others. One cluster of highly shared sequence variants probably arose as a sequencing artifact.

Material: PBMCs. This chain connects TRBV19 to TRBJ1-1; D is ambiguous. This sequence originates from a man aged 25-40 years in good health and CMV-seronegative. This CDR3 reads CASSTSGNTEAFF. The CDR3 nucleotides are TGTGCCAGTAGCACATCAGGGAACACTGAAGCTTTCTTT.